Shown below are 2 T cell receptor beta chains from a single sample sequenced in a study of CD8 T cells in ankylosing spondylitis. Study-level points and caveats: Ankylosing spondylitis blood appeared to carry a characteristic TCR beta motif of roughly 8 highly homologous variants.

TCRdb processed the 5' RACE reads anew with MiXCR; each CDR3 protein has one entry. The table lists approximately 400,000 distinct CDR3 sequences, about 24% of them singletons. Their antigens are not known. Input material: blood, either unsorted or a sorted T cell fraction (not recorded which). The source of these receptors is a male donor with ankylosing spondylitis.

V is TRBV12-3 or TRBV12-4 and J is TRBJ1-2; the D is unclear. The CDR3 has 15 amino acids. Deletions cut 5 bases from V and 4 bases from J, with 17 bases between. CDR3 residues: CASSPILAMIYGYTF. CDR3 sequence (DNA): TGTGCCAGCAGTCCGATTTTGGCGATGATCTATGGCTACACCTTC.

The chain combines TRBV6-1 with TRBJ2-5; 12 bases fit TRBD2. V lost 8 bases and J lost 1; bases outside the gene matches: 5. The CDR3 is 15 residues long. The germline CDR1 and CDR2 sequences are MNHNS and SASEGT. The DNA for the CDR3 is TGTGCCAGCCCTCGGACTAGCGGGGCCCAAGAGACCCAGTACTTC. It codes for CASPRTSGAQETQYF.